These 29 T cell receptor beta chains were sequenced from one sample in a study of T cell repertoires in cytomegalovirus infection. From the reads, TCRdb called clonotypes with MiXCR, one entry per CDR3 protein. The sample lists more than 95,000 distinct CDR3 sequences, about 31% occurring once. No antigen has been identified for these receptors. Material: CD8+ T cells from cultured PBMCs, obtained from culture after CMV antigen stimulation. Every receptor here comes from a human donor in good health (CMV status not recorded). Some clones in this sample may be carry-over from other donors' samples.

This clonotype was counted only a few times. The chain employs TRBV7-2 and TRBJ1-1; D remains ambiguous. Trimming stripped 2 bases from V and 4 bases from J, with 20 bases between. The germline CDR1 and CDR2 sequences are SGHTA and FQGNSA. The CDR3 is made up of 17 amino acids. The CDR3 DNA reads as TGTGCCAGCAGCTTAATTTCTGGGTTAAGCTCAATCACTGAAGCTTTCTTT. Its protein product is CASSLISGLSSITEAFF.

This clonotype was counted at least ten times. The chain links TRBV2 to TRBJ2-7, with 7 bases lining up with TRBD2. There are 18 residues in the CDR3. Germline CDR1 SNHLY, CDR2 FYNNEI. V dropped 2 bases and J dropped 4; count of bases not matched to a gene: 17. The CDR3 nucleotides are TGTGCCAGCAGTGAACGAGCCGATGGGAGGGATCCGTTTTACGAGCAGTACTTC. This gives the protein CASSERADGRDPFYEQYF.

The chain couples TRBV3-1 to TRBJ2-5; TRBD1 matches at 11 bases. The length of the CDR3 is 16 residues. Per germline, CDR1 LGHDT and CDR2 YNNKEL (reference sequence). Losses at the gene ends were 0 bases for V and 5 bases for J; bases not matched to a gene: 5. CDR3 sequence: CASSQEWTGGDETQYF. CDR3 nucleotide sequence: TGTGCCAGCAGCCAAGAATGGACAGGGGGCGATGAGACCCAGTACTTC.

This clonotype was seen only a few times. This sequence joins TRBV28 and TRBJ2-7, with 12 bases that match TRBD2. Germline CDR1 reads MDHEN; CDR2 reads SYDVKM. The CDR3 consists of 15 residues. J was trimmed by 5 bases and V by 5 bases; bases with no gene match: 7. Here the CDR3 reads CASSPGTSGLDEQYF. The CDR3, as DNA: TGTGCCAGCAGTCCCGGGACTAGCGGGCTCGACGAGCAGTACTTC.

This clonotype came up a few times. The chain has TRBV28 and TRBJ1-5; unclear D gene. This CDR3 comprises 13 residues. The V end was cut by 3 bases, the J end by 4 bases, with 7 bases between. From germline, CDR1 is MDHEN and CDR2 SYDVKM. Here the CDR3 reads CASSFGQNQPQHF. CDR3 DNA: TGTGCCAGCAGTTTTGGGCAAAATCAGCCCCAGCATTTT.

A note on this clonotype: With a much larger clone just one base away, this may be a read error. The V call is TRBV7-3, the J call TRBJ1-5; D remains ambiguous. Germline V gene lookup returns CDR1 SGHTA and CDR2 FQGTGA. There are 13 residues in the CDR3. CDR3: CASSLLGSQSQHF. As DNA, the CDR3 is TGTGCCAGCAGCTTATTGGGAAGTCAGTCCCAGCATTTT.

This CDR3 is CASSLGFPGTQYF. The CDR3 DNA reads as TGTGCCAGCAGTTTAGGCTTCCCTGGGACCCAGTACTTC. The rearrangement joins TRBV27 to TRBJ2-5; D is uncertain. V was clipped by 2 bases and J by 7 bases, with 11 bases between them. The CDR3 covers 13 residues. Germline-derived CDR1 and CDR2 are MNHEY and SMNVEV (reference sequence).

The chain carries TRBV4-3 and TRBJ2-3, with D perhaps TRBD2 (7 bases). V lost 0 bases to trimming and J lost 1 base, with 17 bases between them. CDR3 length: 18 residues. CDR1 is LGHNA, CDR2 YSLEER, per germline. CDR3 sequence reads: CASSQDGSGGPRTDTQYF. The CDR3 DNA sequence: TGCGCCAGCAGCCAAGATGGGTCCGGGGGGCCTCGCACAGATACGCAGTATTTT.

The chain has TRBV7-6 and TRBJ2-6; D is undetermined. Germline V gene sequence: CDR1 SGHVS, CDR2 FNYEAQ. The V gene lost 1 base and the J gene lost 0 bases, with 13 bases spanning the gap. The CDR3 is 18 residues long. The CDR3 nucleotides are TGTGCCAGCAGCTTAGGGCAGCAACCTAGCTCTGGGGCCAACGTCCTGACTTTC. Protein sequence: CASSLGQQPSSGANVLTF.

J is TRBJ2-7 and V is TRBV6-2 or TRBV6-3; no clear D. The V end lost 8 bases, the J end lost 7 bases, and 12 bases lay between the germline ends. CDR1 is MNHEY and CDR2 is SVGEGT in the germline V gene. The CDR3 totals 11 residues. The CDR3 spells CASGGVGEQYF. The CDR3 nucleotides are TGTGCCAGCGGTGGGGTAGGAGAGCAGTACTTC.

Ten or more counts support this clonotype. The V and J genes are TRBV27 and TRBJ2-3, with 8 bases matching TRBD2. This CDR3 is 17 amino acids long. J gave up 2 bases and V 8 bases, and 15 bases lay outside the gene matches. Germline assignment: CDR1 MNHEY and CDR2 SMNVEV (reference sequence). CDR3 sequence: CASCIFGSGAPTDTQYF. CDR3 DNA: TGTGCCAGCTGCATTTTCGGTAGCGGGGCCCCCACAGATACGCAGTATTTT.

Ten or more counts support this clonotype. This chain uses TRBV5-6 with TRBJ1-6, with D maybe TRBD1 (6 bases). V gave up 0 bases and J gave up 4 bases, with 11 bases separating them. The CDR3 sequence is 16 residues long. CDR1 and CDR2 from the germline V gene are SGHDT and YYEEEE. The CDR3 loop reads CASSLGGQIYNSPLHF. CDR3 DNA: TGTGCCAGCAGCTTGGGAGGACAGATTTATAATTCACCCCTCCACTTT.

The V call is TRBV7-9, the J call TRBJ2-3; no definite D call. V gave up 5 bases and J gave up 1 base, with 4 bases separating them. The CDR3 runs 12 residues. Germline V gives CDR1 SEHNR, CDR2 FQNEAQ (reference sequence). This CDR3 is CASSDRTDTQYF. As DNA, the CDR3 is TGTGCCAGCAGCGACCGCACAGATACGCAGTATTTT.

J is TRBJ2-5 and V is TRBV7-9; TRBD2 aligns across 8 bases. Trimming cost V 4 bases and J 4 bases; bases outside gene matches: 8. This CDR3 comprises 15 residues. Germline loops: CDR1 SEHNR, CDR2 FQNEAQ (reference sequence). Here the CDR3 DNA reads TGTGCCAGCAGCTCCGGGACTAGGGGGGGAGAGACCCAGTACTTC. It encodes CASSSGTRGGETQYF.

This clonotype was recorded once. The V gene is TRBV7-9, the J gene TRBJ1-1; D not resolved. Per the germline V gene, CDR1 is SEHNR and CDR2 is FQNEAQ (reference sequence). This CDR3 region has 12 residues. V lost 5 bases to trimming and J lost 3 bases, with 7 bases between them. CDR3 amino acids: CASSEGYTEAFF. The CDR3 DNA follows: TGTGCCAGCAGCGAGGGATACACTGAAGCTTTCTTT.

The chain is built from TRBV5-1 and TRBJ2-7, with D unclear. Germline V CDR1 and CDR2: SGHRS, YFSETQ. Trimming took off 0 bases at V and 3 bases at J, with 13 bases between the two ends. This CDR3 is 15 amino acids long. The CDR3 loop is CASSLGYSTGYEQYF. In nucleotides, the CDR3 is TGCGCCAGCAGCTTGGGCTATTCAACGGGCTACGAGCAGTACTTC.

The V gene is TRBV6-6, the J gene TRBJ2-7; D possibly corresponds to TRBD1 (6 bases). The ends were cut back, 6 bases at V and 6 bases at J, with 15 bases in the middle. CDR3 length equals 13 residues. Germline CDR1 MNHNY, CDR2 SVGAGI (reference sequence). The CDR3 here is CASSPGDWGEQYF. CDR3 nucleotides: TGTGCCAGCAGCCCAGGGGATTGGGGCGAGCAGTACTTC.

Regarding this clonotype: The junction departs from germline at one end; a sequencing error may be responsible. DNA for the CDR3: TGCGCGGACGCCCGTTATTCACCCCTCCACTTT. As protein: CADARYSPLHF. The gene calls are TRBV2 and TRBJ1-6; D gene unclear. The CDR3 contains 11 residues. Germline CDR1 is SNHLY and CDR2 is FYNNEI.

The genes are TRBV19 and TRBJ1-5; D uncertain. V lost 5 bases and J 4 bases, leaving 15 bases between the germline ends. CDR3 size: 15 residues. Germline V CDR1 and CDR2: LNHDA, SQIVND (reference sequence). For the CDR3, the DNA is TGTGCCAGTAGTCCCCCCGAGCGGGGAAATCAGCCCCAGCATTTT. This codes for CASSPPERGNQPQHF.

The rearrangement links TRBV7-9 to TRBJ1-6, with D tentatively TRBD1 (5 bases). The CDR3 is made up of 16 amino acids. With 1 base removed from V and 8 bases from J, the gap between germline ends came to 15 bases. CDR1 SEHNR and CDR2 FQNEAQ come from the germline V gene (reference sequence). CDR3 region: CASSLGGPGLDSPLHF. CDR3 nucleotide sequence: TGTGCCAGCAGCTTAGGGGGCCCCGGCCTAGATTCACCCCTCCACTTT.

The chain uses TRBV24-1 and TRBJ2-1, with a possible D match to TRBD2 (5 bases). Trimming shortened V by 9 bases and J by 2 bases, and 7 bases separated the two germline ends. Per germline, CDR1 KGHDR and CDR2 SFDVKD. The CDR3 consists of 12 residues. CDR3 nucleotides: TGTGCCACCGGGAGTGCCTACAATGAGCAGTTCTTC. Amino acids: CATGSAYNEQFF.

CDR3 DNA: TGTGCCAGCAGCTTTGAAGGGAGAGAACTGTTTTTT. It specifies CASSFEGRELFF. The chain has TRBV7-8 and TRBJ1-4, with D unresolved. This CDR3 is built from 12 residues. V lost 3 bases and J lost 12, with 11 bases in between. CDR1 is SGHVS, CDR2 FQNEAQ, per germline. The full variable domain, in which reference TRBV7-8 and TRBJ1-4 provide the parts outside the CDR3, is GAGVSQSPRYKVAKRGQDVALRCDPISGHVSLFWYQQALGQGPEFLTYFQNEAQLDKSGLPSDRFFAERPEGSVSTLKIQRTQQEDSAVYLCASSFEGRELFFGSGTQLSVL.

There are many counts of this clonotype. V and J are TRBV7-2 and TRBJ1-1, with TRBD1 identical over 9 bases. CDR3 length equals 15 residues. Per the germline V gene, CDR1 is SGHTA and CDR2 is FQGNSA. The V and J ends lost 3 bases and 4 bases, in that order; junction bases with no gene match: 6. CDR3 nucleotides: TGTGCCAGCAGCTTGCCCCCGGGACAGGGCACTGAAGCTTTCTTT. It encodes CASSLPPGQGTEAFF. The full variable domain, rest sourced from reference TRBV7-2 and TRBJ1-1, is GAGVSQSPSNKVTEKGKDVELRCDPISGHTALYWYRQSLGQGLEFLIYFQGNSAPDKSGLPSDRFSAERTGGSVSTLTIQRTQQEDSAVYLCASSLPPGQGTEAFFGQGTRLTVV.

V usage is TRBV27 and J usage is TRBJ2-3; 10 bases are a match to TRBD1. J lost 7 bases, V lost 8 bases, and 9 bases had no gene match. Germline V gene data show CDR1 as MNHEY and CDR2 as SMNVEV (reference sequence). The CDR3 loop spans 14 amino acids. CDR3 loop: CASRGTGVAHTQYF. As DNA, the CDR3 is TGTGCCAGCCGCGGGACAGGGGTTGCACATACGCAGTATTTT.

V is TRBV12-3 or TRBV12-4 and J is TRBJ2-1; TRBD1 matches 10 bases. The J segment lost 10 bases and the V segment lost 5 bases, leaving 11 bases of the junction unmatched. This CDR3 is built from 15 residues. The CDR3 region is CASSRGQGVSLEQFF. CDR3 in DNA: TGTGCCAGCAGTCGCGGACAGGGGGTGTCACTCGAGCAGTTCTTC.

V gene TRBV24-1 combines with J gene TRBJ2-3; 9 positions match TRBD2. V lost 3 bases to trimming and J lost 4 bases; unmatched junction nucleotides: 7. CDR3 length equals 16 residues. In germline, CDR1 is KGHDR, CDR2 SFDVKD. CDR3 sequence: CATSDTAGGPSDTQYF. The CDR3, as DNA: TGTGCCACCAGTGATACCGCGGGGGGGCCATCAGATACGCAGTATTTT.

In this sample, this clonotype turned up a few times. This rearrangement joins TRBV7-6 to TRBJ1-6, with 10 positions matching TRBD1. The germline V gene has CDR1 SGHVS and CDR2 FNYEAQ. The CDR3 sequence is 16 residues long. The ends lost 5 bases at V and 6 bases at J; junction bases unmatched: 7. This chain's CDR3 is CASSASGTGVNSPLHF. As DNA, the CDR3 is TGTGCCAGCAGCGCCTCAGGGACAGGGGTTAATTCACCCCTCCACTTT.

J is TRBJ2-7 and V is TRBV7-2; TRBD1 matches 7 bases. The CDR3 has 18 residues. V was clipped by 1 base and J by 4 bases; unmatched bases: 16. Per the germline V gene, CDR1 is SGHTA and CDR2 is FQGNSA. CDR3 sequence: CASSLVLGGHSRPYEQYF. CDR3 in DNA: TGTGCCAGCAGCTTAGTGTTAGGGGGCCATTCTCGACCTTACGAGCAGTACTTC.

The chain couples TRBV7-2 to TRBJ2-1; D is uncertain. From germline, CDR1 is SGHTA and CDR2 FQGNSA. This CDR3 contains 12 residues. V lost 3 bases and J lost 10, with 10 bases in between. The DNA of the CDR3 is TGTGCCAGCAGCTTTACGGGTGTGGAGCAGTTCTTC. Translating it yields CASSFTGVEQFF. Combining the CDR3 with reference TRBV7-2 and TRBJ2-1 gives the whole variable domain GAGVSQSPSNKVTEKGKDVELRCDPISGHTALYWYRQSLGQGLEFLIYFQGNSAPDKSGLPSDRFSAERTGGSVSTLTIQRTQQEDSAVYLCASSFTGVEQFFGPGTRLTVL.